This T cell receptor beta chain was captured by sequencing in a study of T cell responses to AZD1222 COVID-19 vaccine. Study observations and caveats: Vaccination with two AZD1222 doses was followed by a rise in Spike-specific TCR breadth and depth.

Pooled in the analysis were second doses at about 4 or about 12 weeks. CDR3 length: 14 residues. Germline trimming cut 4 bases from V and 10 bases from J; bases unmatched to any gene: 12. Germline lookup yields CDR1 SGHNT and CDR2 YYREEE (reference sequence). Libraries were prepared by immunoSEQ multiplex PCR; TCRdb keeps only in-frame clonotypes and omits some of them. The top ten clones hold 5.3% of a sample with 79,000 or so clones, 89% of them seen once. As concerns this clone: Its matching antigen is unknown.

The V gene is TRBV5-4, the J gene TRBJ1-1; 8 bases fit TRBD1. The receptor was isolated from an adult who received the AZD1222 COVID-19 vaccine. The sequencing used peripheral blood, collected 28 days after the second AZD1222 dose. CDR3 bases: TGTGCCAGCAGCCATCAGGGGGCGCGGGGCGGAGCTTTCTTT. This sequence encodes CASSHQGARGGAFF.